These 20 T cell receptor beta chains originate from one sample sequenced in a study of monozygotic twins with inflammatory bowel disease. For each CDR3 protein, TCRdb gives one entry from its re-call of the 5' RACE reads, without DNA. Its clone listing holds around 380,000 distinct CDR3 sequences. The sample comprised blood. These receptors all stem from a human donor with ulcerative colitis or Crohn's disease, or a healthy co-twin of an affected twin (not recorded which).

J is TRBJ1-1 and V is TRBV5-4. The CDR3 runs to 13 residues. Germline V gene lookup returns CDR1 SGHNT and CDR2 YYREEE (reference sequence). CDR3 in amino acids: CASSSETPQGAFF.

This chain uses TRBV5-1 with TRBJ1-6; TCRdb indicates TRBD1, and absent DNA this call remains unverified. The CDR3 loop spans 15 amino acids. Germline assignment: CDR1 SGHRS and CDR2 YFSETQ. CDR3: CASSLMTDYNSPLHF.

J is TRBJ2-5 and V is TRBV30; TCRdb gives TRBD1 as the D gene, but with no DNA this cannot be confirmed. Germline lookup yields CDR1 GTSNPN and CDR2 SVGIG (reference sequence). This CDR3 spans 12 amino acids. This chain's CDR3 is CAWSVRGETQYF.

The chain is built from TRBV5-1 and TRBJ2-1; the TRBD1 assignment by TCRdb is unverifiable without DNA. CDR3 length equals 15 residues. CDR1 is SGHRS, CDR2 YFSETQ, per germline. This chain's CDR3 is CASSVSGTDYNEQFF.

J is TRBJ1-2 and V is TRBV6-1; the D call from TCRdb, TRBD1, cannot be confirmed without DNA. Germline V lookup: CDR1 MNHNS, CDR2 SASEGT. This CDR3 is 14 amino acids long. The CDR3 loop reads CASRGVPEGRDYTF.

V usage is TRBV15 and J usage is TRBJ2-1. The CDR3 sequence is 12 residues long. Per the germline V gene, CDR1 is LNHNV and CDR2 is YYDKDF (reference sequence). CDR3 protein: CATSRDFNEQFF.

The chain combines TRBV5-1 with TRBJ1-1; with no DNA, the TCRdb D assignment of TRBD1 cannot be verified. Germline V gene sequence: CDR1 SGHRS, CDR2 YFSETQ. This CDR3 contains 15 residues. The CDR3 loop is CASSLQTSRGTEAFF.

V usage is TRBV29-1 and J usage is TRBJ1-1; there is no DNA to check the TCRdb D call of TRBD1. The CDR3 has 11 amino acids. Germline assignment: CDR1 SQVTM and CDR2 ANQGSEA. CDR3 sequence: CSWGGYTEAFF.

This chain joins TRBV6-6 and TRBJ2-7; the TRBD1 assignment by TCRdb is unverifiable without DNA. The length of the CDR3 is 14 residues. Germline assignment: CDR1 MNHNY and CDR2 SVGAGI (reference sequence). This chain's CDR3 is CASSPRESSYEQYF.

The V gene is TRBV27, the J gene TRBJ1-2; TCRdb reports TRBD1, a call that lacks DNA to check it against. Germline V lookup: CDR1 MNHEY, CDR2 SMNVEV (reference sequence). The CDR3 has 14 residues. CDR3 loop: CASSLSRTGDGYTF.

This chain connects TRBV20-1 to TRBJ1-4; TCRdb gives TRBD1 as the D gene, but with no DNA this cannot be confirmed. Germline assignment: CDR1 DFQATT and CDR2 SNEGSKA (reference sequence). This CDR3 spans 15 amino acids. CDR3 protein: CSASVGAATNEKLFF.

This chain uses TRBV2 with TRBJ1-2. CDR3 length equals 13 residues. The germline gives CDR1 SNHLY, CDR2 FYNNEI. The CDR3 here is CASSEMFNNGYTF. The full variable domain, completed using reference TRBV2 and TRBJ1-2, is EPEVTQTPSHQVTQMGQEVILRCVPISNHLYFYWYRQILGQKVEFLVSFYNNEISEKSEIFDDQFSVERPDGSNFTLKIRSTKLEDSAMYFCASSEMFNNGYTFGSGTRLTVV.

The chain employs TRBV20-1 and TRBJ2-7; TCRdb gives TRBD2 as the D gene, but with no DNA this cannot be confirmed. The CDR3 runs 14 residues. Germline loops: CDR1 DFQATT, CDR2 SNEGSKA (reference sequence). The CDR3 here is CSAPPGLAGYEQYF.

This chain links TRBV18 with TRBJ2-5; the D call from TCRdb, TRBD1, cannot be confirmed without DNA. The CDR3 extends over 15 amino acids. In germline, CDR1 is KGHSH, CDR2 LQKENI. This CDR3 is CASSPPRTGLETQYF.

The chain recombines TRBV20-1 with TRBJ2-3; checking the TCRdb D call of TRBD1 is not possible without DNA. CDR3 length: 14 residues. Germline loops: CDR1 DFQATT, CDR2 SNEGSKA (reference sequence). CDR3 region: CSARAGTRADTQYF.

The gene calls are TRBV3-1 and TRBJ1-6; no DNA is available, so the TRBD1 call from TCRdb remains unchecked. The CDR3 totals 14 residues. The V gene's germline CDR1 is LGHDT and CDR2 YNNKEL (reference sequence). The CDR3 sequence is CASSQGQGDSPLHF.

The chain recombines TRBV7-7 with TRBJ2-5; no DNA is available, so the TRBD1 call from TCRdb remains unchecked. The CDR3 loop spans 13 amino acids. Germline values: CDR1 SSHAT, CDR2 FNYEAQ (reference sequence). This chain's CDR3 is CASSWDNQETQYF.

The J gene is TRBJ2-6, the V gene TRBV6-1. The germline V gene has CDR1 MNHNS and CDR2 SASEGT. CDR3 size: 15 residues. Here the CDR3 reads CASLPGGSGANVLTF.

This rearrangement joins TRBV9 to TRBJ2-7; TCRdb's D gene call, TRBD1, goes unchecked for lack of DNA. The CDR3 has 15 amino acids. Germline CDR1 and CDR2: SGDLS and YYNGEE. The CDR3 sequence: CASSVETGSVHEQYF.

The chain uses TRBV15 and TRBJ1-1. Germline V CDR1 and CDR2: LNHNV, YYDKDF (reference sequence). The CDR3 totals 18 residues. CDR3 residues: CATSRDRGRASMNTEAFF.